The entry below describes one TCR beta chain. What it binds is not known. This entry comes from a study of shared clonotypes between healthy human individuals. On the study more broadly: There were three CD4 naive, three CD4 memory, two CD8 naive and one CD8 memory plates per donor. Study observations and caveats: Four donors held approximately 4.5% of naive CD4 clonotypes in common.

Terminally differentiated effector memory CD45RA+ cells were excluded by CCR7 positive selection of CD45RO-negative cells. This CDR3 has 14 residues. The germline gives CDR1 GTSNPN, CDR2 SVGIG (reference sequence). The ends lost 0 bases at V and 7 bases at J; junction bases unmatched: 3. Profiling relied on immunoSEQ multiplex PCR, and the TCRdb table lists in-frame clones only, not all of them. The sample contains under 850,000 clones, almost 95% of which appear only once. The sample comprised naive CD8+ T cells sorted from blood. The chain joins TRBV30 to TRBJ2-1; TRBD2 aligns across 10 bases. The receptor's source is a man aged 25-40 years in good health. The CDR3 coding sequence is TGTGCCTGGAGTGTCCTAGCGGGAGTTAATGAGCAGTTCTTC. Encoded protein: CAWSVLAGVNEQFF.